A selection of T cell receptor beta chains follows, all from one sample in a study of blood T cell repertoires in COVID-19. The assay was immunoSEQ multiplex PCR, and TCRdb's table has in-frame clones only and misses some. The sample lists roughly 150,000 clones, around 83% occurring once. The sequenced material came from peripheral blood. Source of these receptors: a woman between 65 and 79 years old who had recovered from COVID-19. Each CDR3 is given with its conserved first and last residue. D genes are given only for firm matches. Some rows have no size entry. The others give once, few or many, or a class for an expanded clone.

CASSHVQGYWDEQFF,TGTGCCAGCAGCCACGTACAGGGGTACTGGGATGAGCAGTTCTTC,TRBV14,TRBJ2-1,.,TRBD1
CASSWTDRADTQYF,TGCGCCAGCAGCTGGACCGACAGGGCAGATACGCAGTATTTT,TRBV5-1,TRBJ2-3,.,TRBD1
CASSLSWRQGADEQFF,TGTGCCAGCAGTTTATCATGGCGGCAGGGGGCCGATGAGCAGTTCTTC,TRBV27,TRBJ2-1,.,TRBD1
CASSSTYEQYF,TGTGCCAGCAGTTCAACCTACGAGCAGTACTTC,TRBV27,TRBJ2-7,.,.
CASSLRTGTDTQYF,TGTGCCAGCAGCCTGCGGACAGGAACAGATACGCAGTATTTT,TRBV5-4,TRBJ2-3,.,TRBD1
CASSSGGGRRGEQFF,TGTGCCAGCAGCTCCGGCGGGGGACGGCGGGGTGAGCAGTTCTTC,TRBV7-3,TRBJ2-1,.,TRBD2
CASTQAGTSGRPSYEQYF,TGTGCCAGCACCCAAGCCGGGACTAGCGGGAGGCCCTCCTACGAGCAGTACTTC,TRBV21-1,TRBJ2-7,.,.
CASSKPPRRNRTEAFF,TGTGCCAGCAGCAAGCCGCCAAGGCGGAATCGGACTGAAGCTTTCTTT,TRBV21-1,TRBJ1-1,once,.
CASSPGRGAHNEQFF,TGTGCCAGCTCACCCGGGAGGGGGGCACACAATGAGCAGTTCTTC,TRBV18,TRBJ2-1,.,TRBD2
CAWSALRVNSRYTF,TGTGCCTGGAGCGCCCTCCGGGTGAACTCGCGCTACACCTTC,TRBV30,TRBJ1-2,.,.
CASSPGGGETQYF,TGCGCCAGCAGCCCCGGGGGGGGTGAGACCCAGTACTTC,TRBV5-1,TRBJ2-5,.,TRBD2
CASSLEATYEQYF,TGTGCCAGCAGTTTAGAGGCAACCTACGAGCAGTACTTC,TRBV28,TRBJ2-7,.,.
CASSKEWGRDLTEAFF,TGTGCCAGCAGTAAGGAGTGGGGTCGGGATCTCACTGAAGCTTTCTTT,TRBV2,TRBJ1-1,.,.
CASASGANVLTF,TGCGCCAGTGCGTCTGGGGCCAACGTCCTGACTTTC,TRBV4-1,TRBJ2-6,.,.
CASSRRQGKTEAFF,TGTGCCAGCAGCAGACGACAGGGTAAAACTGAAGCTTTCTTT,TRBV11-1,TRBJ1-1,.,TRBD1
CASTKGQLYGYTF,TGTGCCAGTACCAAGGGGCAGCTCTATGGCTACACCTTC,TRBV28,TRBJ1-2,.,.
CASSLGLGLAEQYF,TGTGCCAGCAGCTTAGGTTTGGGACTAGCGGAGCAGTATTTT,TRBV7-2,TRBJ2-3,few,TRBD2
CASSYGRREGTGELFF,TGTGCCAGCAGTTACGGGCGCCGCGAGGGCACCGGGGAGCTGTTTTTT,TRBV6-5,TRBJ2-2,.,.
CATSDLGEDGYTF,TGTGCCACCAGTGATTTGGGGGAGGATGGCTACACCTTC,TRBV24-1,TRBJ1-2,.,.
CASRLFRDEQFF,TGTGCCAGCAGGCTCTTCAGGGATGAGCAGTTCTTC,TRBV3-1/TRBV3-2,TRBJ2-1,.,.
CASSLGVAGDTQYF,TGCGCCAGCAGCTTGGGGGTAGCGGGTGATACGCAGTATTTT,TRBV5-1,TRBJ2-3,.,TRBD2
CASRGTAYGYTF,TGTGCCAGCAGGGGGACAGCCTATGGCTACACCTTC,TRBV12-3/TRBV12-4,TRBJ1-2,.,TRBD1
CASSPTGGGGYGYTF,TGTGCCAGCAGCCCCACGGGGGGGGGCGGCTATGGCTACACCTTC,TRBV7-3,TRBJ1-2,.,.
CASSPPRQGARGNTIYF,TGTGCCAGCTCACCACCGCGGCAGGGGGCGCGCGGAAACACCATATATTTT,TRBV18,TRBJ1-3,.,TRBD1
CSASGGTVGQETQYF,TGCAGTGCTAGTGGGGGGACAGTAGGCCAAGAGACCCAGTACTTC,TRBV20-1,TRBJ2-5,.,.
CASSYNRGLGEKLFF,TGTGCCAGCAGCTACAACAGGGGGCTAGGTGAAAAACTGTTTTTT,TRBV7-9,TRBJ1-4,.,TRBD1
CASSPTGATSYEQYF,TGTGCCAGCTCCCCAACAGGGGCCACCTCCTACGAGCAGTACTTC,TRBV18,TRBJ2-7,.,TRBD1
CASSPRAGGEQYF,TGTGCCAGCAGCCCCCGAGCGGGAGGCGAGCAGTACTTC,TRBV7-8,TRBJ2-7,.,TRBD2
CASSLPGSSTDTQYF,TGTGCCAGCAGCTTACCTGGCTCCAGCACAGATACGCAGTATTTT,TRBV7-3,TRBJ2-3,.,.
CASRAPTGATTEAFF,TGTGCCAGCAGGGCACCGACAGGGGCGACCACTGAAGCTTTCTTT,TRBV27,TRBJ1-1,.,TRBD1
CSVAGGIGNEQFF,TGCAGCGTTGCGGGCGGGATTGGCAATGAGCAGTTCTTC,TRBV29-1,TRBJ2-1,.,.
CASIGTPNTGELFF,TGTGCCAGCATCGGGACACCCAACACCGGGGAGCTGTTTTTT,TRBV6-5,TRBJ2-2,many,.
CASSSMGRGNTEAFF,TGTGCCAGCAGCTCCATGGGTAGGGGGAACACTGAAGCTTTCTTT,TRBV7-8,TRBJ1-1,.,.
CASSPGGGTGGYGYTF,TGTGCCAGCAGCCCCGGGGGGGGGACAGGGGGCTATGGCTACACCTTC,TRBV7-2,TRBJ1-2,.,TRBD1
CASKNRATHYGYTF,TGTGCCAGCAAAAACAGGGCGACCCACTATGGCTACACCTTC,TRBV28,TRBJ1-2,.,.
CASSLTTGRAQLNYGYTF,TGTGCCAGCAGCTTAACAACCGGGCGGGCGCAGCTTAACTATGGCTACACCTTC,TRBV7-3,TRBJ1-2,.,.
CATSDPAREEKLFF,TGTGCCACCAGTGACCCTGCGCGGGAGGAAAAACTGTTTTTT,TRBV24-1,TRBJ1-4,.,.
CASSQPGSGTEAFF,TGTGCCAGCAGCCAACCGGGTTCGGGCACTGAAGCTTTCTTT,TRBV3-1/TRBV3-2,TRBJ1-1,.,.
CAWSVGGGETGYTF,TGTGCCTGGAGTGTAGGGGGGGGTGAGACCGGCTACACCTTC,TRBV30,TRBJ1-2,.,.
CASSPHASGRFGNEQFF,TGTGCCAGCAGTCCCCATGCCAGCGGGAGATTCGGCAATGAGCAGTTCTTC,TRBV28,TRBJ2-1,.,TRBD2
CASSQRTSGESGELFF,TGTGCCAGCAGCCAGCGGACTAGCGGGGAGTCCGGGGAGCTGTTTTTT,TRBV4-2,TRBJ2-2,medium-sized,TRBD2
CATSDSGTGGYTF,TGTGCCACCAGTGATTCGGGGACAGGCGGCTACACCTTC,TRBV24-1,TRBJ1-2,.,TRBD1
CASSEVSGGTQYF,TGTGCCAGCAGTGAGGTGTCCGGTGGGACCCAGTACTTC,TRBV2,TRBJ2-5,.,.
CASSPTGQSYNEQFF,TGTGCCAGCTCCCCGACAGGGCAGTCCTACAATGAGCAGTTCTTC,TRBV7-3,TRBJ2-1,.,TRBD1
CASSQEWRDRAYYGYTF,TGTGCCAGCAGCCAAGAGTGGAGGGACAGGGCCTACTATGGCTACACCTTC,TRBV4-2,TRBJ1-2,.,TRBD1
CASSIPRDRDGYTF,TGTGCCAGTAGTATCCCAAGGGACAGGGATGGCTACACCTTC,TRBV19,TRBJ1-2,.,TRBD1
CASSGQITDTQYF,TGTGCCAGTAGTGGACAGATCACAGATACGCAGTATTTT,TRBV19,TRBJ2-3,.,.
CASSPGPGPYEQYF,TGTGCCAGTAGCCCGGGCCCAGGGCCCTACGAGCAGTACTTC,TRBV19,TRBJ2-7,.,.
CASSRDSSGNTIYF,TGCGCCAGCAGCCGGGACAGCTCTGGAAACACCATATATTTT,TRBV5-1,TRBJ1-3,few,TRBD1
CSVGAQGDQPQHF,TGCAGCGTTGGGGCACAGGGGGACCAGCCCCAGCATTTT,TRBV29-1,TRBJ1-5,once,TRBD1
CASSLGQGFDGYTF,TGCGCCAGCAGCTTGGGTCAGGGGTTTGATGGCTACACCTTC,TRBV5-1,TRBJ1-2,few,.
CASSLDRVVSTGELFF,TGTGCCAGCAGCTTAGACAGGGTGGTTAGCACCGGGGAGCTGTTTTTT,TRBV7-2,TRBJ2-2,few,.
CASSPGQGRAGTEAFF,TGTGCCAGCTCACCCGGACAGGGGAGAGCGGGCACTGAAGCTTTCTTT,TRBV18,TRBJ1-1,once,TRBD1